The next 2 T cell receptor beta chains were all read from a single sample in a study of T-cell memory formation after mild COVID-19. TCRdb analysed the 5' RACE reads with MiXCR anew, one entry per CDR3 protein. The table shows fewer than 250,000 distinct CDR3 sequences, with approximately 16% occurring only once. Sequenced: PBMCs or a T cell subset sorted from them (not recorded which). These receptors originate from an adult woman who had mild COVID-19 (a few samples of this study predate the infection). Cell type and time point are not known.

This clonotype has a handful of counts. The V call is TRBV18, the J call TRBJ1-1; 7 positions match TRBD1. V lost 6 bases to trimming and J lost 6 bases; unmatched junction nucleotides: 7. Per germline, CDR1 KGHSH and CDR2 LQKENI. CDR3 length: 13 amino acids. The CDR3 loop reads CASSQGQNPEAFF. DNA of the CDR3: TGTGCCAGCTCGCAGGGACAGAATCCTGAAGCTTTCTTT.

The chain combines TRBV20-1 with TRBJ1-1; D not resolved. V was trimmed by 3 bases and J by 9 bases, leaving 11 bases between them. Germline V lookup: CDR1 DFQATT, CDR2 SNEGSKA (reference sequence). The CDR3 runs to 11 residues. DNA of the CDR3: TGCAGTGCTAGTAACCCAGGAAAAGCTTTCTTT. Amino acid sequence: CSASNPGKAFF.